This T cell receptor (beta chain) was found in a study of cytomegalovirus exposure and HLA in healthy donors (dated by TCRdb to about 2017). For context, the study as a whole: According to an earlier analysis of 550 to 700 of the donors, some 180 million T cells yielded some 110 million unique TCR beta sequences and about 300 Gb of sequence data. About 280 gigabases of sequencing data and 91 million or so unique TCR sequences made up an early release that covered 640 HLA-typed donors. Of the 300 to 450 genotyped donors, less than 85% were placed in the genetic ancestry cluster associated with self-reported Caucasian donors. The study aimed to test whether signatures of past pathogen exposure could be identified by cataloging public T cell receptors. The T cell repertoires of under 700 subjects were profiled by immunosequencing and related to cytomegalovirus serostatus. A separate validation cohort of 100 to 150 different subjects was used in addition to the approximately 670-subject first cohort. The study combined high-throughput TCR immunosequencing, statistical association of individual TCRs with disease status, and machine learning to predict cytomegalovirus infection status. A later analysis re-examined previously published TCR beta repertoires from more than 600 donors and added high-resolution HLA genotyping to investigate patterns of TCR occurrence. In the later analysis, no new phenotypic data were used to find candidate immune exposures; instead, reliance was placed on TCR beta sequences and their occurrence across donors. An earlier analysis of 587 of the donors used high-throughput TCR beta sequencing to judge whether each TCR beta V gene segment behaved as functional or pseudogenic. Donor age, sex, ethnicity and CMV serostatus were compiled alongside the repertoire data. In a later genetic analysis, genome-wide SNP genotypes for about three fifths of the roughly 670 donors were used, and that subset was treated as a discovery cohort. Every discovery cohort repertoire had been produced on one sequencing platform. Both class I and class II loci were covered by HLA typing, at four-digit resolution. The number of typed donors differed by locus: about 620-640 for A, B, C, DRB1 and DQB1; 500 to 550 for DQA1; approximately 610 for DPA1; and some 430 for DPB1. Five DR-DQ haplotypes were treated as single units for association and clustering because of strong linkage in the cohort. Across approximately 420 genotyped donors of the cohort, an average of about 220,000 unique TCR beta nucleotide sequences per donor were sequenced, and roughly 20% of those sequences were non-productive. Here is what the overall study found, with its caveats: A later analysis found that HLA-associated TCR beta chains were more clonally expanded and had lower generation probabilities than equally common non-associated chains. Compared with the 666-donor mean, donors in an Asian-associated ancestry cluster had fewer N-insertions in productive TCRs, according to a later genetic analysis. A further reported finding was that TCR beta sequences accurately predicted the HLA-A and HLA-B alleles for most subjects in the first cohort. While some public TCRs were present in many individuals, most TCR sequences turned up only very rarely across donors. In a later analysis, several top co-occurrence clusters were reported to appear linked to parvovirus B19, influenza, CMV and Epstein-Barr virus. The earlier analysis of almost 600 of the donors excluded some 15 rarely observed V segments, including chromosome 9 orphons, because counts were too low. In the study, 150 to 200 TCR beta chains were listed as associated with cytomegalovirus. A later analysis found that TCR association rates varied across HLA loci, with DRB1 alleles showing the most associated TCRs and HLA-C alleles the fewest. Correlated functional status among segregating V segments might be attributable to linkage disequilibrium, but an unknown experimental factor could not be ruled out. Presence/absence analyses assumed roughly uniform sequencing depth across donors, an assumption that may not hold. The authors suggested that the approach could potentially be extended to other disease states and immunological phenotypes. V-gene and J-gene trimming of TCR beta chains was associated with a missense DCLRE1C variant in a later genetic analysis, and the association was replicated in an independent cohort. The classifier was reported to diagnose cytomegalovirus status with high specificity and sensitivity in both the original cohort and the validation cohort. In vitro tests confirmed that three of the cytomegalovirus-associated TCR beta chains recognize cytomegalovirus antigens. Some IMGT-functional V segments, including TRBV6-2 and TRBV6-3, could not be told apart with the 87-base-pair reads, so those segments were excluded. In this cohort, only TCR beta chains were sequenced, and detectable features were limited by the absence of alpha or paired-chain data. In an earlier analysis of 450 to 750 of the donors, most TCR beta V segments appeared in productive rearrangements about 87% or about 30% of the time, broadly matching IMGT annotations. In a later analysis, most CMV-associated TCR beta chains were found to appear HLA-restricted, with HLA associations seemingly driven largely by CMV exposure. When HLA alleles, especially DR and DQ, strongly co-occurred, TCR associations were difficult to assign to individual alleles. In a later analysis, some 18,000 TCR beta sequences were associated with specific HLA alleles at a false discovery rate of 0.05. CMV serostatus was the only immune exposure information available for the cohort. A group of highly shared sequence variants was considered likely to be a technical artifact of the sequencing pipeline. HLA typing was unavailable for some donors at each locus, so association tests used only the typed subset.

Library preparation was by the immunoSEQ multiplex PCR assay. For the multiplex PCR, a mixture combining 60 forward primers for TCR Vbeta segments and 13 reverse primers for TCR Jbeta segments was used. Amplification of the CDR3 region of rearranged TCR beta genes was performed with a multiplex PCR assay on genomic DNA. On the Illumina HiSeq System, the amplified TCR beta libraries were sequenced as 87-base-pair reads. On the authors' methods: A later analysis tallied around 87 million unique TCR beta chains across the 650 to 750 repertoires, and some 12 million of those chains were shared by two or more donors. A nearest-neighbor algorithm error-corrected the raw reads and collapsed the reads into unique sequences, merging closely related sequences to remove PCR and sequencing errors. V, D and J gene segments were assigned by aligning CDR3 sequences to IMGT reference sequences. For a sequence to be retained, a match of at least six nucleotides was required to both a V gene segment and a J gene segment. Rearrangements were classified as productive when the CDR3 lacked stop codons and remained in frame with V and J, and all other rearrangements were classified as non-productive. CDR3 was defined according to IMGT convention as the region running from the second conserved V-encoded cysteine to the conserved J-encoded phenylalanine. Sequences without an unambiguous match to a single V gene segment were excluded from the earlier analysis of several hundred of the donors. An earlier analysis of some 610 of the donors called V segments functional above 56.7% productive rearrangements and segregating when the between-donor standard deviation exceeded 5%. To diagnose cytomegalovirus status from the catalog of TCR beta chain sequences, a statistical classification framework was built. V and J gene assignment, in a later analysis, came from comparing TCR nucleotide sequences with IMGT/GENE-DB human TR gene sequences. The TCRdist pipeline was used in a later analysis to assign CDR3 sequences and most-parsimonious VDJ recombination scenarios. In a later analysis, each TCR beta chain was defined by its CDR3 amino acid sequence together with its V-gene family, and reads lacking a unique V-gene family were excluded. A later analysis removed over 500 highly shared, low-generation-probability nucleotide sequences to deal with suspected cross-contamination and a sequencing artifact. In a later analysis, a clonal expansion index for each public chain was calculated from normalized within-repertoire ranks of inferred template counts. A later analysis computed generation probabilities with a VDJ recombination model fitted to out-of-frame rearrangements, and checked the results against IGoR. A later analysis scored TCR-TCR, TCR-HLA and TCR-CMV co-occurrence with hypergeometric tests, applying a repertoire-size bias correction to TCR pairs. False discovery rates were estimated in a later analysis by permuting HLA or CMV assignments 20 times. In a later analysis, co-occurring TCRs were grouped using DBSCAN, with TCRdist sequence similarity added in when clustering inside HLA-allele-positive subsets. For co-occurrence clustering, repertoires with fewer than 30,000 or more than 120,000 public chains were excluded, along with four to six repertoires with anomalous nucleotide sharing. TCRdb stores this immuneACCESS table with in-frame sequences only. Part of the clones is absent; in the studies checked, under half of the shortfall reflects unresolved V genes, and no reason is known for the rest. V and J calls plus clone size are reproduced from that table; the DNA served to infer D and trimming. Within this sample are about 140,000 clones, with just under 80% of them counted one time only. The top ten clones comprise more than 4.5% of the sample.

Concerning this clone itself: The antigen it binds to is not known. Base quality data are lacking; no much larger clone is found one base away.

The cohort was made up of 500 to 800 healthy bone marrow donors. All cohort members were sampled while nominally healthy, although unrecorded immune exposures were likely present. CMV serostatus was recorded as positive for about 300 and negative for about half of the 666 cohort members, whereas no CMV serostatus was recorded for the donor in question. Each donor provided a peripheral blood sample, and peripheral blood mononuclear cells were used for TCR beta sequencing. Genomic DNA was extracted from the blood cell samples with the Qiagen DNeasy Blood Extraction Kit. Trimming at the junction amounts to 6 bases on V and 4 bases on J, and the germline ends lie 18 bases apart. There are 16 amino acids in the CDR3, from cysteine to phenylalanine inclusive. CDR3 DNA is the only sequence kept; it has 48 bases, read in frame from the first base. Via the germline V gene, CDR1 is MDHEN and CDR2 SYDVKM.

Material for sequencing was PBMCs. The origin of this receptor is a young man in good health. This chain joins TRBV28 to TRBJ2-2; a tentative D match to TRBD1 spans 6 bases. The CDR3 sequence is CASSLPDRTLTGELFF. The nucleotide sequence reads TGTGCCAGCAGCCTCCCCGACAGGACCCTCACCGGGGAGCTGTTTTTT.